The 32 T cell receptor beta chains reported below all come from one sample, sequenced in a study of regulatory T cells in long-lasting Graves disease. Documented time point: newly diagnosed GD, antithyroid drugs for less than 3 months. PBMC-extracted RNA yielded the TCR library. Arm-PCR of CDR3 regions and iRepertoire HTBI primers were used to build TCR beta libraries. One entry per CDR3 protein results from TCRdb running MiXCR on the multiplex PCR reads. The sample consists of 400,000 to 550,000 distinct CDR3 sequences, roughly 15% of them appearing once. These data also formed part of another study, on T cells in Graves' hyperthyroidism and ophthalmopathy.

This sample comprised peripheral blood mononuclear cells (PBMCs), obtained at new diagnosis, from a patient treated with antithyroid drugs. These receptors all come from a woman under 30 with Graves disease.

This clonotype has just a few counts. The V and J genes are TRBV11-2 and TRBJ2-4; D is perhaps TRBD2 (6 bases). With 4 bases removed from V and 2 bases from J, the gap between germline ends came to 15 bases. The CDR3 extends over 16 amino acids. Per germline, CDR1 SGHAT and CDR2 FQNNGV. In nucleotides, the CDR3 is TGTGCCAGCAGCTCAACGGGGGACGGGACCAAAAACATTCAGTACTTC. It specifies CASSSTGDGTKNIQYF.

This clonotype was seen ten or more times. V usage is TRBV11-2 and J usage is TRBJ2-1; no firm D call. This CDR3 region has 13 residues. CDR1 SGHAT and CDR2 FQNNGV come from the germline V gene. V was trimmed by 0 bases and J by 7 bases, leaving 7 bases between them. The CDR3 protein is CASSLEVTNEQFF. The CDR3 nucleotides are TGTGCCAGCAGCTTAGAAGTTACAAATGAGCAGTTCTTC.

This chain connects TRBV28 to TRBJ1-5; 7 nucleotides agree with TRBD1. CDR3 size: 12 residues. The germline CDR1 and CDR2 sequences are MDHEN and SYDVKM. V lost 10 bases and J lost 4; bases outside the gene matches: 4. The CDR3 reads CATRDSNQPQHF. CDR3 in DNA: TGTGCCACCCGGGACAGTAATCAGCCCCAGCATTTT.

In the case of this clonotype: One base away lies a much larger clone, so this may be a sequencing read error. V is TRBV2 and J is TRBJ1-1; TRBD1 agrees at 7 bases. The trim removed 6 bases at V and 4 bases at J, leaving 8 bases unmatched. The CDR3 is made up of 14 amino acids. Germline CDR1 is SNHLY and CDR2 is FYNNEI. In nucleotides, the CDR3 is TGTGCCAGCAGAAACAGACAGGGACTCACTGAAGCTTTCTTT. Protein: CASRNRQGLTEAFF.

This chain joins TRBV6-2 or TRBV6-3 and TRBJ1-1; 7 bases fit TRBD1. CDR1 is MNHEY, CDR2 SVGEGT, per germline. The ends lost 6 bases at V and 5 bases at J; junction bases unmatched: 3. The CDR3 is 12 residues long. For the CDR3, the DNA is TGTGCCAGCAGGAGGGGGCCTACTGAAGCTTTCTTT. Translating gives CASRRGPTEAFF.

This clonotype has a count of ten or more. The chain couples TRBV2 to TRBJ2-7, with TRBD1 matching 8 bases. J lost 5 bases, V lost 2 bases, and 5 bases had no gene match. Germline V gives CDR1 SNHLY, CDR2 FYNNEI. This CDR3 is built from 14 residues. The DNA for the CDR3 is TGTGCCAGCAGTGAAACAGGGGGAAGCAACGAGCAGTACTTC. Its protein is CASSETGGSNEQYF. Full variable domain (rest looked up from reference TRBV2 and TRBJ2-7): EPEVTQTPSHQVTQMGQEVILRCVPISNHLYFYWYRQILGQKVEFLVSFYNNEISEKSEIFDDQFSVERPDGSNFTLKIRSTKLEDSAMYFCASSETGGSNEQYFGPGTRLTVT.

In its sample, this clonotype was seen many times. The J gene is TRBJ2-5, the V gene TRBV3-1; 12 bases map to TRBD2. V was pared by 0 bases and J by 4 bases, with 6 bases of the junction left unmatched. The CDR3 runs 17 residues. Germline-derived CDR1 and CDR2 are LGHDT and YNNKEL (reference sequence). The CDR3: CASSQDRGGLAGETQYF. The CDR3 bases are TGTGCCAGCAGCCAAGATCGAGGGGGACTAGCGGGAGAGACCCAGTACTTC.

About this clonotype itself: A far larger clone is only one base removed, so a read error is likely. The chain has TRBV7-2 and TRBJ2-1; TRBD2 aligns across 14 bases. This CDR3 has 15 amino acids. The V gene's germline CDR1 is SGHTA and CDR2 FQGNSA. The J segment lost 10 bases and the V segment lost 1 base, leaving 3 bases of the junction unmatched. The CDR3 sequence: CASSLGTSGRQEQFF. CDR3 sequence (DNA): TGTGCCAGCAGCTTAGGGACTAGCGGGAGGCAAGAGCAGTTCTTC. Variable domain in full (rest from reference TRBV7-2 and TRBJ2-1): GAGVSQSPSNKVTEKGKDVELRCDPISGHTALYWYRQSLGQGLEFLIYFQGNSAPDKSGLPSDRFSAERTGGSVSTLTIQRTQQEDSAVYLCASSLGTSGRQEQFFGPGTRLTVL.

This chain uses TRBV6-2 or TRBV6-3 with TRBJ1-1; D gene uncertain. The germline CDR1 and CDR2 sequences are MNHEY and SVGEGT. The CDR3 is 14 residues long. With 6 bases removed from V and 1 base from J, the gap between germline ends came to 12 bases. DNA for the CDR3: TGTGCCAGCAGGCGAGAATTGGGGAACACTGAAGCTTTCTTT. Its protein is CASRRELGNTEAFF.

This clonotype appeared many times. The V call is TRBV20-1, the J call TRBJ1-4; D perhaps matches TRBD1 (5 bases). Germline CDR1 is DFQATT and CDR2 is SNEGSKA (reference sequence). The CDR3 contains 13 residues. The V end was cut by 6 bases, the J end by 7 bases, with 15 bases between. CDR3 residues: CSATGQGAEKLFF. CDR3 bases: TGCAGTGCCACCGGACAAGGAGCTGAAAAACTGTTTTTT.

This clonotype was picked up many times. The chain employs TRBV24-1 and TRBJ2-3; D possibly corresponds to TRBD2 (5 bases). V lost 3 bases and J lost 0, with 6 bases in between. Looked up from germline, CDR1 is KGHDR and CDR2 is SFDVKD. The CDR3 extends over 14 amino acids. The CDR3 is CATSDGESTDTQYF. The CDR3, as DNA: TGTGCCACCAGTGATGGGGAGAGCACAGATACGCAGTATTTT.

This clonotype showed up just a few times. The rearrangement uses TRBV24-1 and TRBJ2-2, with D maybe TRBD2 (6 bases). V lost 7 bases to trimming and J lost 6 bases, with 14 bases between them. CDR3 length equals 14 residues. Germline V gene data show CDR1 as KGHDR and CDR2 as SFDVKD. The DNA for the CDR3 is TGTGCCACCAGGGGCGTGGAGGGCGCCGGGGAGCTGTTTTTT. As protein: CATRGVEGAGELFF.

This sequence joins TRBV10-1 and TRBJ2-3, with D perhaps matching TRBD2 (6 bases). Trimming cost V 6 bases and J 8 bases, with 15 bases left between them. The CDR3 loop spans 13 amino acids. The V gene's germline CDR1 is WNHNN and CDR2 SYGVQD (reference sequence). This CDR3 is CASSQDYSGTQYF. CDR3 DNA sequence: TGCGCCAGCAGCCAGGACTACTCTGGTACGCAGTATTTT.

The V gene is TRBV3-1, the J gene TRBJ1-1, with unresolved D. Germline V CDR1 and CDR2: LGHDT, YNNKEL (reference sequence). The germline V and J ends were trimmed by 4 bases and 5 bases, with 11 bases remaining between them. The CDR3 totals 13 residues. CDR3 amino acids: CASSPDPWTEAFF. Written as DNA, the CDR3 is TGTGCCAGCAGCCCCGACCCGTGGACTGAAGCTTTCTTT.

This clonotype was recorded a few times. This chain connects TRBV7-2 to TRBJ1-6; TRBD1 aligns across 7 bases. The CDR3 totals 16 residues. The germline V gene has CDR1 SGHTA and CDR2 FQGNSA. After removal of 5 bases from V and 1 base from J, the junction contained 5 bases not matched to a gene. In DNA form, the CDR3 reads TGTGCCAGCAGCCCACAGACAGGGTCCTATAATTCACCCCTCCACTTT. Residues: CASSPQTGSYNSPLHF.

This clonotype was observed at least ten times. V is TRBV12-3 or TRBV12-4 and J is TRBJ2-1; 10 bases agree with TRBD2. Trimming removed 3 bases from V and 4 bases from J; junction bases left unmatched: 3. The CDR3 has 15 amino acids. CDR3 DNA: TGTGCCAGCAGTTTCAGTAGCGGGGGGTACAATGAGCAGTTCTTC. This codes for CASSFSSGGYNEQFF.

As DNA, the CDR3 is TGCGCCAGCAGATCGGGCGACAGCCAAGAGACCCAGTACTTC. Amino acids: CASRSGDSQETQYF. The chain recombines TRBV5-1 with TRBJ2-5; a possible D gene is TRBD1 (5 bases). The CDR3 has 14 amino acids. V was clipped by 5 bases and J by 1 base, with 12 bases between them. The germline V gene encodes CDR1 SGHRS and CDR2 YFSETQ.

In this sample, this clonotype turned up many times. The CDR3 here is CSVDVSSGGTQYF. CDR3 sequence (DNA): TGCAGCGTTGACGTTAGTAGCGGGGGGACCCAGTACTTC. This sequence joins TRBV29-1 and TRBJ2-5, with 9 bases that match TRBD2. Per the germline V gene, CDR1 is SQVTM and CDR2 is ANQGSEA. The CDR3 is 13 residues long. J gave up 7 bases and V 3 bases, and 6 bases lay outside the gene matches.

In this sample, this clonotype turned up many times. The CDR3 sequence: CASSNHGTPDTEAFF. The CDR3 nucleotides read TGTGCCAGCAGTAACCACGGGACACCTGACACTGAAGCTTTCTTT. This sequence joins TRBV27 and TRBJ1-1; D is perhaps TRBD1 (6 bases). The V end was cut by 5 bases, the J end by 3 bases, with 16 bases between. The germline V gene encodes CDR1 MNHEY and CDR2 SMNVEV (reference sequence). The CDR3 covers 15 residues.

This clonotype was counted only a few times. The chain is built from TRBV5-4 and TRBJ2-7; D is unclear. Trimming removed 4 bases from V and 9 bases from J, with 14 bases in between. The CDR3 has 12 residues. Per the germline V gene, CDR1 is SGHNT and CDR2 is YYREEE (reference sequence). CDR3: CASSQDGLGQYF. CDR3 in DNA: TGTGCCAGCAGCCAGGACGGTTTGGGGCAGTACTTC.

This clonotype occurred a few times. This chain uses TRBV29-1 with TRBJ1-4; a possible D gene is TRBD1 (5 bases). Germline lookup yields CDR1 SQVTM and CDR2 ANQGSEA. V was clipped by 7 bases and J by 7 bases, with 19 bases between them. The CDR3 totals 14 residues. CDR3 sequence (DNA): TGCAGCGCCGGAGTTCAGGGCATGGGTGAAAAACTGTTTTTT. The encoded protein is CSAGVQGMGEKLFF.

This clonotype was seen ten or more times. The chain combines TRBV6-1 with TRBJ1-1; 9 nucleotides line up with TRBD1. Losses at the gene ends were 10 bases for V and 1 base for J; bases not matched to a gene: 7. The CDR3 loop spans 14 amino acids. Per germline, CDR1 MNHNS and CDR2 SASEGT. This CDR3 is CATMTGGRNTEAFF. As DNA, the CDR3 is TGTGCCACTATGACAGGGGGAAGGAACACTGAAGCTTTCTTT.

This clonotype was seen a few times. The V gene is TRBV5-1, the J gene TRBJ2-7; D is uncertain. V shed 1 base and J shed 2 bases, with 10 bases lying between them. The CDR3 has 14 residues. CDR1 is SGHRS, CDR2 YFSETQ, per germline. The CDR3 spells CASSLRQRAYEQYF. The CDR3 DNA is TGCGCCAGCAGCTTGAGGCAGCGTGCCTACGAGCAGTACTTC. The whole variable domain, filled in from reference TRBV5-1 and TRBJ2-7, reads KAGVTQTPRYLIKTRGQQVTLSCSPISGHRSVSWYQQTPGQGLQFLFEYFSETQRNKGNFPGRFSGRQFSNSRSEMNVSTLELGDSALYLCASSLRQRAYEQYFGPGTRLTVT.

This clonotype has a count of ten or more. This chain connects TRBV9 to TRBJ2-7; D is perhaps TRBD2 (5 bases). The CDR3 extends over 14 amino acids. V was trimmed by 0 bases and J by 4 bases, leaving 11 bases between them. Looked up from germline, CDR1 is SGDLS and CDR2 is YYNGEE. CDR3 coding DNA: TGTGCCAGCAGCGTAGCTGAAGGAGGTTACGAGCAGTACTTC. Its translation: CASSVAEGGYEQYF.

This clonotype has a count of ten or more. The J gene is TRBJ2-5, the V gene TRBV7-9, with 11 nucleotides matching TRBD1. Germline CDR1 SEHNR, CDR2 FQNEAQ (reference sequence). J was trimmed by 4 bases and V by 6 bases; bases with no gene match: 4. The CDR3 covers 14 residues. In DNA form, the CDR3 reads TGTGCCAGCAGTACCGGACAGGGGGCAGAGACCCAGTACTTC. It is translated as CASSTGQGAETQYF.

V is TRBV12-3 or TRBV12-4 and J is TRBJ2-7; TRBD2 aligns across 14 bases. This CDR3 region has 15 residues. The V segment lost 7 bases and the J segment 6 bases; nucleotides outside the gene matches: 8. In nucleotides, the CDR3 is TGTGCCAGCACCCTTGGACTAGCGGGAGGTAGCGAGCAGTACTTC. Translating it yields CASTLGLAGGSEQYF.

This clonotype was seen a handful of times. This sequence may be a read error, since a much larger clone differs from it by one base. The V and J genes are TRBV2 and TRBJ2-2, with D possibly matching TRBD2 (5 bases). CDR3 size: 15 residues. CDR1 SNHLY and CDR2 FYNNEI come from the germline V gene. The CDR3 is CASSGVGKNTGELVF. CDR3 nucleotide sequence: TGTGCCAGCAGTGGAGTGGGCAAGAACACCGGGGAGCTGGTTTTT. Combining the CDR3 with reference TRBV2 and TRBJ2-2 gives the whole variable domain EPEVTQTPSHQVTQMGQEVILRCVPISNHLYFYWYRQILGQKVEFLVSFYNNEISEKSEIFDDQFSVERPDGSNFTLKIRSTKLEDSAMYFCASSGVGKNTGELVFGEGSRLTVL.

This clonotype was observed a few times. As DNA, the CDR3 is TGTGCCAGCAGCTCATCCATCACTGGGGGGGCCCCCTACGAGCAGTACTTC. Its translation is CASSSSITGGAPYEQYF. The gene calls are TRBV7-3 and TRBJ2-7, with a possible D match to TRBD2 (7 bases). CDR1 and CDR2 from the germline V gene are SGHTA and FQGTGA. The V and J ends lost 4 bases and 2 bases respectively, with 21 bases between them. The CDR3 totals 17 residues.

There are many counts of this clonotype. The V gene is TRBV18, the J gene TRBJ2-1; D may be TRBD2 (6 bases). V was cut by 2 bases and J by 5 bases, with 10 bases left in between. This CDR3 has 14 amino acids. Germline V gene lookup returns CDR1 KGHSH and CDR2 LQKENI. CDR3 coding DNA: TGTGCCAGCTCACCATCAACTAGCAACAATGAGCAGTTCTTC. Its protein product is CASSPSTSNNEQFF.

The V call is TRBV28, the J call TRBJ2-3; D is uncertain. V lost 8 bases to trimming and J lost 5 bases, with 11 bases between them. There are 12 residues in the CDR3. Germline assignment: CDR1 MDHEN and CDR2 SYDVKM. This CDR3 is CASGVLLDTQYF. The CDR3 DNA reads TGTGCCAGCGGGGTGTTGTTAGATACGCAGTATTTT.

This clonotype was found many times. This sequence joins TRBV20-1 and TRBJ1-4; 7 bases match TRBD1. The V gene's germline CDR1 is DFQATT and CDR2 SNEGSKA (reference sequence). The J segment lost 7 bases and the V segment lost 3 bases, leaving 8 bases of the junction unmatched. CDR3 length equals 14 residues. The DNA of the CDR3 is TGCAGTGCTAGGGGAGGGACAGCACCTGAAAAACTGTTTTTT. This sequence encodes CSARGGTAPEKLFF.

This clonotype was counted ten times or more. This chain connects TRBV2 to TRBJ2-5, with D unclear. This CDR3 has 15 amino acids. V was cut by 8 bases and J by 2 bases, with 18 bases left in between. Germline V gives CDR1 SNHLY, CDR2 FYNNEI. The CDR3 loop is CASAFASGPQETQYF. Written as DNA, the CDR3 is TGTGCCAGCGCGTTCGCGTCGGGCCCTCAAGAGACCCAGTACTTC.